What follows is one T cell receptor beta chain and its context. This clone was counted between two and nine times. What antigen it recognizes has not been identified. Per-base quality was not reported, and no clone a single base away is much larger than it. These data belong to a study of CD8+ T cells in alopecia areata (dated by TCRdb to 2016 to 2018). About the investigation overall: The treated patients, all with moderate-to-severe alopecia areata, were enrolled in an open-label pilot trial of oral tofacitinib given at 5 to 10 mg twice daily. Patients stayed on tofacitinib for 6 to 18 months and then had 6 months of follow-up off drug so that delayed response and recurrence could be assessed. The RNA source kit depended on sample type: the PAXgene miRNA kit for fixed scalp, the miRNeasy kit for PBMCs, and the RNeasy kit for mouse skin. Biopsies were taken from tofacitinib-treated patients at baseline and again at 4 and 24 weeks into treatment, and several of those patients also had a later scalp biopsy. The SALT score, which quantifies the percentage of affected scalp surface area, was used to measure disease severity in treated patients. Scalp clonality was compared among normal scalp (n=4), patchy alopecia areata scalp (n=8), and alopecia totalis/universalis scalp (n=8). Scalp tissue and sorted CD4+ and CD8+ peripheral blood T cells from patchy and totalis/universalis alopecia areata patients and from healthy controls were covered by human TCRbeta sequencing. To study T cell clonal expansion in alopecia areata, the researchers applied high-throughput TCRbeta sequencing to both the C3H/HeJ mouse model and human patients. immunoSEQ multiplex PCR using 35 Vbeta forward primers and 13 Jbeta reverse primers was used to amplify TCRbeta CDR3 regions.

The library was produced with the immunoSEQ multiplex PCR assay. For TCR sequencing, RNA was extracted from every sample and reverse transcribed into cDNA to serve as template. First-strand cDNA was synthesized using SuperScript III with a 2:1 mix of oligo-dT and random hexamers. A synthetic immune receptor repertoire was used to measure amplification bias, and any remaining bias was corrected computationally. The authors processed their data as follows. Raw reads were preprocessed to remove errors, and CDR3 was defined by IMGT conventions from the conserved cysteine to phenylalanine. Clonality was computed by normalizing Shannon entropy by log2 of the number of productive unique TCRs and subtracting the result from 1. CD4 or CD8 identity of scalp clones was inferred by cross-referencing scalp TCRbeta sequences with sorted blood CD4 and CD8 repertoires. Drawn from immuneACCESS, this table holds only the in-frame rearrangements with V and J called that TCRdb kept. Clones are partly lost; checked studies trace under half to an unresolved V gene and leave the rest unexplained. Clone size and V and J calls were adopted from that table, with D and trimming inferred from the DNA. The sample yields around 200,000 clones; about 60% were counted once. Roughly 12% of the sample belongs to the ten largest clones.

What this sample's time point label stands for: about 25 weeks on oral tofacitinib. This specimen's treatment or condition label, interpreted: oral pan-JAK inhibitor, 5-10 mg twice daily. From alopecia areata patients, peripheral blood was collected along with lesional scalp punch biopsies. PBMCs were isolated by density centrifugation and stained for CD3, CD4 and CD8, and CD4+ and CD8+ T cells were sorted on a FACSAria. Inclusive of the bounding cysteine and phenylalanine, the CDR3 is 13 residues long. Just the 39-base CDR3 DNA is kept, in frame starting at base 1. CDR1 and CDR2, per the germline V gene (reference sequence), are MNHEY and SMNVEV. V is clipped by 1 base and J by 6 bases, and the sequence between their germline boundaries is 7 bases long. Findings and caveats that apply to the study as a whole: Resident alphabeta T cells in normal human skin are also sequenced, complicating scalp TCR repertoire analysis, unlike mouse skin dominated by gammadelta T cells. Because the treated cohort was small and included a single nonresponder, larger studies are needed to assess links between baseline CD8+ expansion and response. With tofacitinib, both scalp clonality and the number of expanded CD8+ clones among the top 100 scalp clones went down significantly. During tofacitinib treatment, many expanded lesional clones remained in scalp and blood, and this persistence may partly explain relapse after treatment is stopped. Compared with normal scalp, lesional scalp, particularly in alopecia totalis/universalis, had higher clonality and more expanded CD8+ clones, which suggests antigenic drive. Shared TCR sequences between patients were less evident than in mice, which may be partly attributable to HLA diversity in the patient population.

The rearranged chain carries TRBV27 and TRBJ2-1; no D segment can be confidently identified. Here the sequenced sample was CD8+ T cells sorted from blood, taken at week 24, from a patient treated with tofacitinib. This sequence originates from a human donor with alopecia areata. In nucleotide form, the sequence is TGTGCCAGCAGTTTATTTTCGATCAATGAGCAGTTCTTC. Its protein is CASSLFSINEQFF.